Following are 19 T cell receptor beta chains from one sample sequenced in a study of shared clonotypes between healthy human individuals. Assay: immunoSEQ multiplex PCR; the TCRdb copy retains only in-frame clones and omits some. The table shows over 2 million clones, with about 90% occurring only once. Material for sequencing was naive CD4+ T cells from PBMCs. Indicated subset: CD45RA+ positively selected. Source of these receptors: a man between 18 and 29 years old in good health. Some clones in this sample may be carry-over from other donors' samples.

The chain combines TRBV7-9 with TRBJ2-7; D gene unclear. This CDR3 region has 12 residues. CDR1 is SEHNR, CDR2 FQNEAQ, per germline (reference sequence). Between the trimmed V and J ends, which lost 5 bases and 3 bases, there was a span of 8 bases. CDR3 nucleotide sequence: TGTGCCAGCAGCCCCGACCGCTACGAGCAGTACTTC. Translating it yields CASSPDRYEQYF.

The chain employs TRBV28 and TRBJ2-7, with TRBD2 identical over 9 bases. CDR3 length equals 14 residues. V shed 6 bases, J shed 7 bases, and the junction held 10 bases outside the gene matches. CDR1 and CDR2 (germline): MDHEN, SYDVKM. The CDR3 coding sequence is TGTGCCAGCAGGGAAGCGGGAGGTCCTGAAGAGCAGTACTTC. Residues: CASREAGGPEEQYF.

In DNA, the CDR3 is TGTGCCACCAGCAGAGGACCAGCGCGGGGGGCAAATGAGCAGTTCTTC. Residues: CATSRGPARGANEQFF. The chain is built from TRBV15 and TRBJ2-1; the match to TRBD2 covers 8 bases. This CDR3 spans 16 amino acids. Germline CDR1 LNHNV, CDR2 YYDKDF (reference sequence). The V gene end was trimmed by 1 base and the J gene end by 7 bases; junction bases not matched to a gene: 9.

The CDR3 loop reads CASSLLPLEREYF. The CDR3 nucleotides are TGTGCCAGCAGCTTATTACCCTTAGAGAGGGAGTACTTC. The chain couples TRBV7-2 to TRBJ2-5; a possible D gene is TRBD2 (5 bases). The CDR3 is 13 amino acids. The germline V gene encodes CDR1 SGHTA and CDR2 FQGNSA. Trimming removed 2 bases at V and 12 bases at J, with 16 bases between.

This chain joins TRBV18 and TRBJ2-5, with 8 bases identical to TRBD1. Germline assignment: CDR1 KGHSH and CDR2 LQKENI. With 0 bases clipped from V and 0 bases from J, the junction kept 6 bases outside the gene matches. The CDR3 spans 17 residues. CDR3 sequence (DNA): TGTGCCAGCTCACCACCACTTGGGACAGGCCACCAAGAGACCCAGTACTTC. Its translation is CASSPPLGTGHQETQYF. Drawing the rest from reference TRBV18 and TRBJ2-5, the complete variable domain is NAGVMQNPRHLVRRRGQEARLRCSPMKGHSHVYWYRQLPEEGLKFMVYLQKENIIDESGMPKERFSAEFPKEGPSILRIQQVVRGDSAAYFCASSPPLGTGHQETQYFGPGTRLLVL.

The rearrangement uses TRBV18 and TRBJ2-1; D remains unclear. In germline, CDR1 is KGHSH, CDR2 LQKENI. V lost 1 base to trimming and J lost 0 bases, with 7 bases between them. CDR3 size: 15 residues. The CDR3 bases are TGTGCCAGCTCACCACTAGACACCTCCTACAATGAGCAGTTCTTC. This encodes CASSPLDTSYNEQFF.

The rearrangement joins TRBV7-9 to TRBJ2-2; D is tentatively TRBD1 or TRBD2 (5 bases each). This CDR3 is 16 amino acids long. Germline assignment: CDR1 SEHNR and CDR2 FQNEAQ (reference sequence). The germline V and J ends were trimmed by 2 bases and 6 bases, with 16 bases remaining between them. The CDR3 protein is CASSLLGRGGAGELFF. The CDR3 region has the DNA TGTGCCAGCAGCTTACTAGGCCGTGGGGGTGCCGGGGAGCTGTTTTTT.

Details on this clone: This sample also contains other DNA sequences that code for the same CDR3. V gene TRBV28 combines with J gene TRBJ1-2; D ambiguous. Germline CDR1 MDHEN, CDR2 SYDVKM. This CDR3 comprises 12 residues. The ends were cut back, 6 bases at V and 5 bases at J, with 10 bases in the middle. The CDR3 DNA follows: TGTGCCAGCAGGTTGGGCGGGTATGGCTACACCTTC. Translated: CASRLGGYGYTF.

This rearrangement joins TRBV5-4 to TRBJ2-7; 10 bases match TRBD1. Germline V gene data show CDR1 as SGHNT and CDR2 as YYREEE (reference sequence). J lost 2 bases, V lost 4 bases, and 6 bases had no gene match. CDR3 length equals 15 residues. The CDR3 nucleotides read TGTGCCAGCAGCAAAGACAGGGGGCCACCCTACGAGCAGTACTTC. It is translated as CASSKDRGPPYEQYF.

The gene calls are TRBV5-5 and TRBJ1-2; D gene unclear. The CDR3 has 16 amino acids. Germline V lookup: CDR1 SGHKS, CDR2 YYEKEE (reference sequence). Trimming removed 4 bases from V and 2 bases from J, with 18 bases in between. The CDR3 here is CASSEAPPPSNYGYTF. The CDR3 DNA reads TGTGCCAGCAGCGAAGCCCCTCCGCCATCAAACTATGGCTACACCTTC.

For this clone: The same CDR3 also results from other DNA sequences found in this sample. The chain combines TRBV5-4 with TRBJ2-1, with 7 nucleotides matching TRBD1. Germline V gene sequence: CDR1 SGHNT, CDR2 YYREEE (reference sequence). CDR3 length: 15 residues. The ends lost 0 bases at V and 2 bases at J; junction bases unmatched: 2. In DNA form, the CDR3 reads TGTGCCAGCAGCTTGGACAGGGGAACCTACAATGAGCAGTTCTTC. This gives the protein CASSLDRGTYNEQFF.

V and J are TRBV28 and TRBJ1-2; a possible D gene is TRBD1 (6 bases). Per germline, CDR1 MDHEN and CDR2 SYDVKM. The CDR3 has 19 amino acids. The germline V and J ends were trimmed by 1 base and 3 bases, with 24 bases remaining between them. CDR3 region: CASSLFVGLGGREDYGYTF. CDR3 DNA sequence: TGTGCCAGCAGTTTATTTGTCGGTTTAGGGGGGAGGGAGGACTATGGCTACACCTTC.

The genes are TRBV5-4 and TRBJ2-7, with 9 bases aligning to TRBD1. This CDR3 comprises 13 residues. Looked up from germline, CDR1 is SGHNT and CDR2 is YYREEE (reference sequence). V trimming: 4 bases; J trimming: 6 bases; junction bases outside the gene matches: 5. CDR3 nucleotide sequence: TGTGCCAGCAGCCCGGGACAGGGAAGCGAGCAGTACTTC. Its translation: CASSPGQGSEQYF.

The gene calls are TRBV2 and TRBJ1-2; unclear D gene. CDR3 length: 13 amino acids. V was pared by 7 bases and J by 2 bases, with 11 bases between. In germline, CDR1 is SNHLY, CDR2 FYNNEI. The CDR3 DNA is TGTGCCAGCACGTTTCGGGTCAACTATGGCTACACCTTC. Protein product: CASTFRVNYGYTF.

As to this clone: Other nucleotide sequences in the sample specify the same CDR3. The rearrangement links TRBV28 to TRBJ2-7; D gene unclear. CDR1 and CDR2 (germline): MDHEN, SYDVKM. CDR3 length equals 11 residues. Trimming removed 4 bases from V and 3 bases from J, with 4 bases in between. The CDR3 DNA is TGTGCCAGCAGTTCTATCTACGAGCAGTACTTC. Amino acid sequence: CASSSIYEQYF. The complete variable domain, with remaining parts taken from reference TRBV28 and TRBJ2-7, reads DVKVTQSSRYLVKRTGEKVFLECVQDMDHENMFWYRQDPGLGLRLIYFSYDVKMKEKGDIPEGYSVSREKKERFSLILESASTNQTSMYLCASSSIYEQYFGPGTRLTVT.

Concerning this clone: Other DNA variants within this sample encode the same CDR3. CDR3 residues: CASSRKDTQYF. As DNA, the CDR3 is TGTGCCAGCAGTCGTAAGGATACGCAGTATTTT. The V and J genes are TRBV6-5 and TRBJ2-3; D is unclear. This CDR3 has 11 amino acids. Trimming pared 5 bases from V and 6 bases from J, leaving 6 bases between. Germline V gene sequence: CDR1 MNHEY, CDR2 SVGAGI.

The gene calls are TRBV7-8 and TRBJ2-7; TRBD2 matches 12 bases. The CDR3 sequence is 18 residues long. Germline loops: CDR1 SGHVS, CDR2 FQNEAQ. The ends lost 2 bases at V and 3 bases at J; junction bases unmatched: 11. The CDR3, as DNA: TGTGCCAGCAGCTTACCTAGACTAGCGGGAGAGAGTAGCTACGAGCAGTACTTC. Translation: CASSLPRLAGESSYEQYF.

The V and J genes are TRBV15 and TRBJ2-5; TRBD1 matches at 10 bases. V lost 3 bases, J lost 5 bases, and 6 bases stayed unmatched. The germline CDR1 and CDR2 sequences are LNHNV and YYDKDF (reference sequence). The CDR3 contains 15 residues. CDR3 sequence (DNA): TGTGCCACCAGCAGCTCGACAGGGGGCCGGGAGACCCAGTACTTC. It specifies CATSSSTGGRETQYF.

J is TRBJ2-7 and V is TRBV7-8; the D gene could be TRBD1 or TRBD2 (5 bases each). CDR3 length: 15 amino acids. The V end was cut by 6 bases, the J end by 4 bases, with 19 bases between. Germline V gene data show CDR1 as SGHVS and CDR2 as FQNEAQ. The CDR3 protein is CASSPLHPEGYEQYF. The CDR3 DNA reads as TGTGCCAGCAGTCCCCTGCATCCCGAGGGGTACGAGCAGTACTTC.